This T cell receptor beta chain was recorded in a study of cytomegalovirus exposure and HLA in healthy donors. Researchers ran the PCR with 60 Vbeta and 13 Jbeta primers. The data were produced by immunoSEQ multiplex PCR, yet TCRdb's version contains in-frame clones alone and is incomplete. This table holds fewer than 110,000 clones, roughly 72% found once. Study-level results: Exclusion as indistinguishable affected some V segments, including TRBV6-2 and TRBV6-3.

This clone was seen once. What it binds is not known. CDR1 is MDHEN, CDR2 SYDVKM, per germline. Trimming pared 7 bases from V and 6 bases from J, leaving 9 bases between. The CDR3 consists of 12 residues. Sequencing input: PBMCs. This clonotype was sampled from a young man in good health and CMV-seronegative. The rearrangement joins TRBV28 to TRBJ2-2; no clear D. As DNA, the CDR3 is TGTGCCAGCACCCTACCACCCGGGGAGCTGTTTTTT. This codes for CASTLPPGELFF.